Listed below are T cell receptor beta chains from one sample, sequenced in a study of shared clonotypes between healthy human individuals. Sequencing was performed with immunoSEQ multiplex PCR; in TCRdb, only in-frame clones are kept and a portion is missing. The sample yields over a million clones, about 98.5% seen once. The sequenced sample consisted of naive CD4+ T cells sorted from blood. These receptor sequences come from a man under 40 in good health. The CDR3 runs from the conserved cysteine through the conserved F or W. The D gene is left open where the match is weak.

TRBV5-4,NA,TRBJ2-6,TGTGCCAGCAGCTTTCCACAGGGTTCTGGGGCCAACGTCCTGACTTTC,CASSFPQGSGANVLTF
TRBV18,NA,TRBJ1-3,TGTGCCAGCTCACCACGCTCAGGAACCTCTGGAAACACCATATATTTT,CASSPRSGTSGNTIYF
TRBV28,TRBD2,TRBJ2-3,TGTGCCAGCGGCCTAGCGGGAGGAGTAGGAACAGATACGCAGTATTTT,CASGLAGGVGTDTQYF
TRBV29-1,NA,TRBJ2-1,TGCAGCGTTGCCAGGAACAATGAGCAGTTCTTC,CSVARNNEQFF
TRBV6-5,TRBD1,TRBJ2-7,TGTGCCAGCAGTCCTCAGGGGGCCTTATCGTGGGAGCAGTACTTC,CASSPQGALSWEQYF
TRBV6-1,TRBD2,TRBJ2-2,TGTGCCAGCAAGGGAGGGAGGGCCTGGACCGGGGAGCTGTTTTTT,CASKGGRAWTGELFF
TRBV7-2,NA,TRBJ2-2,TGTGCCAGCAGCTCGACCAGGTGGGAGTCAGGCACCGGGGAGCTGTTTTTT,CASSSTRWESGTGELFF
TRBV7-6,NA,TRBJ2-3,TGTGCCAGCAGCTTAGTCCGTAACGGACCAGGGATAGAGCAGCGAGCGGATACGCAGTATTTT,CASSLVRNGPGIEQRADTQYF
TRBV9,NA,TRBJ1-4,TGTGCCAGCAGCGTAGGGGACCTGGGGCGCGGAGAAAAACTGTTTTTT,CASSVGDLGRGEKLFF
TRBV2,NA,TRBJ1-3,TGTGCCAGCGGGGGGGTCTCTGGAAACACCATATATTTT,CASGGVSGNTIYF
TRBV9,NA,TRBJ2-3,TGTGCCAGCAGCGTAGGTCGAGTAGCTGTCCAAAAAAATACGCAGTATTTT,CASSVGRVAVQKNTQYF
TRBV28,NA,TRBJ2-7,TGTGCCAGCAGTTCCAGACCGACTAAGCCGCAGTACTTC,CASSSRPTKPQYF